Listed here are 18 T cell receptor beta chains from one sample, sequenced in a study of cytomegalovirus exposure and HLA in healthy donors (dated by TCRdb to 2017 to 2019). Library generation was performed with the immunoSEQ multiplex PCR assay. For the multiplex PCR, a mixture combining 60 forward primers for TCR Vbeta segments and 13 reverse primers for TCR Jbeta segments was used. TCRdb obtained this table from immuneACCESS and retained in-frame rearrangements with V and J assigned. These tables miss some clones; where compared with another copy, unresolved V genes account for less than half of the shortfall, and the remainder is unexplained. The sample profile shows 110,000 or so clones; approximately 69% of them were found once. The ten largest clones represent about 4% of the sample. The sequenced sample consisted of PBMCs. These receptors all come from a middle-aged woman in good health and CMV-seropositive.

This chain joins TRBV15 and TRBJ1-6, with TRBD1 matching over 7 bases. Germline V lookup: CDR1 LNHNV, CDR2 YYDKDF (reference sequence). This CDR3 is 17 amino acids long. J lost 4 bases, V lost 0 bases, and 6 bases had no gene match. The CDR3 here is CATSRDPQTGYNSPLHF. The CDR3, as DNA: TGTGCCACCAGCAGAGACCCGCAGACAGGGTATAATTCACCCCTCCACTTT.

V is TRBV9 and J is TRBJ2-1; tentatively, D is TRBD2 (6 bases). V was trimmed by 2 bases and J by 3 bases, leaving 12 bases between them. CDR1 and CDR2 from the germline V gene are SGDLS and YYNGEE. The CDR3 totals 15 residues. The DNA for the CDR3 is TGTGCCAGCAGCGTTCGGGACTCCGACTACAATGAGCAGTTCTTC. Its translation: CASSVRDSDYNEQFF.

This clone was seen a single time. CDR3 region: CAWSELTGANVLTF. The CDR3 DNA reads TGTGCCTGGAGTGAACTTACTGGGGCCAACGTCCTGACTTTC. This chain connects TRBV30 to TRBJ2-6; D remains unclear. Germline loops: CDR1 GTSNPN, CDR2 SVGIG (reference sequence). This CDR3 is built from 14 residues. Trimming removed 1 base from V and 2 bases from J, with 6 bases in between.

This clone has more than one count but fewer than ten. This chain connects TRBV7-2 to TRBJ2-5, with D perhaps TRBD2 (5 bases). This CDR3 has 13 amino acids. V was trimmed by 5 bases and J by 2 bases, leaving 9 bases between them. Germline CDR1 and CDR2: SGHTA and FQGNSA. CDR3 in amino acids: CASSRGSQETQYF. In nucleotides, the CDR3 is TGTGCCAGCAGCCGGGGTAGTCAAGAGACCCAGTACTTC.

CDR3 region: CASSTTTGGIAKNIQYF. CDR3 bases: TGTGCCAGTAGTACTACTACAGGGGGGATAGCCAAAAACATTCAGTACTTC. The chain has TRBV19 and TRBJ2-4; 8 bases are a match to TRBD1. Germline CDR1 LNHDA, CDR2 SQIVND (reference sequence). The length of the CDR3 is 17 residues. V lost 4 bases to trimming and J lost 0 bases; unmatched junction nucleotides: 8.

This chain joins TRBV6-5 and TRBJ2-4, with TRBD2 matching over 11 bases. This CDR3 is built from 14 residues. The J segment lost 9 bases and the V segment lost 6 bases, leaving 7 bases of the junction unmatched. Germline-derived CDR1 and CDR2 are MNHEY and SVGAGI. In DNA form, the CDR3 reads TGTGCCAGCAGGTCACTAGCGGGAGTCGGCATTCAGTACTTC. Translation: CASRSLAGVGIQYF.

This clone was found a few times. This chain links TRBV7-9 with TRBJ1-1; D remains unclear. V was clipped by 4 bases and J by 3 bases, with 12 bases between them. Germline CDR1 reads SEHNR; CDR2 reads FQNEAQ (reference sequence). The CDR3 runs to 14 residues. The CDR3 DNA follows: TGTGCCAGCAGCTCATCCGGGAAAGACACTGAAGCTTTCTTT. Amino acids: CASSSSGKDTEAFF.

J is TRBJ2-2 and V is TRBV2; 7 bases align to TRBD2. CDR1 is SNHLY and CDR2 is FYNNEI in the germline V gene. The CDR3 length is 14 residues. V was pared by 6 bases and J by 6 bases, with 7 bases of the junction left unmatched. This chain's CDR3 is CASRLAGESGELFF. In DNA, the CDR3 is TGTGCCAGCAGGCTGGCGGGGGAATCCGGGGAGCTGTTTTTT.

CDR3 nucleotide sequence: TGTGCCAGCAGTACCCCGGACAGGGGGAGCGGCTACACCTTC. This sequence encodes CASSTPDRGSGYTF. The chain couples TRBV28 to TRBJ1-2; 10 bases match TRBD1. The germline V gene has CDR1 MDHEN and CDR2 SYDVKM. This CDR3 region has 14 residues. The V and J ends lost 5 bases and 8 bases, in that order; junction bases with no gene match: 8.

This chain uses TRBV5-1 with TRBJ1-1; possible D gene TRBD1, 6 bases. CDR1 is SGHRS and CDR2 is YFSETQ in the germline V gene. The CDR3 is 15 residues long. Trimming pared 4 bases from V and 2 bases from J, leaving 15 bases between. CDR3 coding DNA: TGCGCCAGCAGCCAAAATACAGGGTCCAACACTGAAGCTTTCTTT. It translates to CASSQNTGSNTEAFF.

CDR3 coding DNA: TGTGCCAGCAGTTATCGGGATCGCTACGAGCAGTACTTC. Its translation is CASSYRDRYEQYF. The chain uses TRBV6-6 and TRBJ2-7; D is perhaps TRBD2 (5 bases). The germline CDR1 and CDR2 sequences are MNHNY and SVGAGI (reference sequence). V was trimmed by 3 bases and J by 3 bases, leaving 9 bases between them. This CDR3 region has 13 residues.

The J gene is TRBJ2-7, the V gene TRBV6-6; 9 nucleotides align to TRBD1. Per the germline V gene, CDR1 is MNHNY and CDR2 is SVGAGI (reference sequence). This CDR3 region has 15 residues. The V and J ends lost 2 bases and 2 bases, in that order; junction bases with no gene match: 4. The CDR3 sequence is CASSYDRGITYEQYF. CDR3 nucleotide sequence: TGTGCCAGCAGTTACGACAGGGGGATAACCTACGAGCAGTACTTC.

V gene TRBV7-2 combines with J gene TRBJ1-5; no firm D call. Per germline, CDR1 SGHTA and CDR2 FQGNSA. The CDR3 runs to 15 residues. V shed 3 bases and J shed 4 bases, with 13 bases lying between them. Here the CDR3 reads CASSFHPGSNQPQHF. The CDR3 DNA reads TGTGCCAGCAGCTTTCATCCAGGTTCAAATCAGCCCCAGCATTTT.

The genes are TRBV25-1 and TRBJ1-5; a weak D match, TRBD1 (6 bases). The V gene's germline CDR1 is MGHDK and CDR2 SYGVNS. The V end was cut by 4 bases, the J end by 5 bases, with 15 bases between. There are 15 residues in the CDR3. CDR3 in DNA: TGTGCCAGCAGTGTAGCAGGGGAGGGCTATCAGCCCCAGCATTTT. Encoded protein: CASSVAGEGYQPQHF.

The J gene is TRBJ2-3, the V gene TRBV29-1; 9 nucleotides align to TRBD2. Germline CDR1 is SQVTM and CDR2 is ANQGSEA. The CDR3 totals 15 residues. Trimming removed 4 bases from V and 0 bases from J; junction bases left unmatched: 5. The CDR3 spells CSVAERGASTDTQYF. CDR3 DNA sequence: TGCAGCGTTGCTGAGCGGGGGGCTAGCACAGATACGCAGTATTTT.

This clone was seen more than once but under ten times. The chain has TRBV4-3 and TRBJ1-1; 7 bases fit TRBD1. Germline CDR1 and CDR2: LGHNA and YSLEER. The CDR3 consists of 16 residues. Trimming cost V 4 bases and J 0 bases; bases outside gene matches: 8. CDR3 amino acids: CASSPRTGRMNTEAFF. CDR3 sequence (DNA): TGCGCCAGCAGCCCTCGGACAGGTCGGATGAACACTGAAGCTTTCTTT.

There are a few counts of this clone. CDR3 DNA: TGCAGCGTTGTACTAACCCTCACAGATACGCAGTATTTT. This translates into CSVVLTLTDTQYF. The genes are TRBV29-1 and TRBJ2-3; D call uncertain. CDR1 and CDR2 (germline): SQVTM, ANQGSEA. Trimming took off 4 bases at V and 2 bases at J, with 10 bases between the two ends. The CDR3 is 13 amino acids.

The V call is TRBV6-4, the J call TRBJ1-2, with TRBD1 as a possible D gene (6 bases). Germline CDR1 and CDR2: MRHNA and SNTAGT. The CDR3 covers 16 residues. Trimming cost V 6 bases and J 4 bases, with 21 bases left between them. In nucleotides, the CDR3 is TGTGCCAGCAGCCGAGGGGGGGCCTCGGACCCCTATGGCTACACCTTC. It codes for CASSRGGASDPYGYTF.